This TCR beta chain emerged from a study of cytomegalovirus exposure and HLA in healthy donors. This clone occurred a few times. Antigen unknown. Looked up from germline, CDR1 is SGHRS and CDR2 is YFSETQ. The CDR3 has 14 residues. V trimming: 3 bases; J trimming: 9 bases; junction bases outside the gene matches: 10. PCR amplification relied on 60 Vbeta primers (plus 13 Jbeta primers). Sequencing was performed with immunoSEQ multiplex PCR; in TCRdb, only in-frame clones are kept and a portion is missing. The sample gives about 150,000 clones, 79% of which show up once; 6% to 6.5% is in the top ten. Study conclusions and caveats: The analysis excluded some indistinguishable V segments, including TRBV6-2 and TRBV6-3. Most subjects' HLA-A and HLA-B alleles were reportedly predicted from TCR beta sequences.

This receptor was identified in a man aged 50 to 60 in good health and CMV-seropositive. The rearrangement joins TRBV5-1 to TRBJ2-7; 9 positions match TRBD1. The source material was PBMCs. CDR3 region: CASSSGTGRSGQYF. CDR3 coding DNA: TGCGCCAGCAGCTCCGGGACAGGGCGGTCCGGGCAGTACTTC.